This T cell receptor beta chain is from a study of blood T cell repertoires in COVID-19. Study overall: Collection of acute and convalescent COVID-19 samples took place in the United States, Italy and Spain. Sources were T cells, B-cell-depleted T cells, or PBMCs; the material itself was cDNA or gDNA.

Authors' processing steps: Amplification from reference gene primers served as the basis for estimated nucleated cell counts. Here immunoSEQ multiplex PCR was the method, and the copy in TCRdb shows in-frame clones only, minus some. The V and J calls and the clone size are those of that table, but D and trimming were determined from the DNA. This table holds 300,000 to 350,000 clones, approximately 90% found once. The CDR3 consists of 14 residues. Germline loops: CDR1 MNHEY, CDR2 SMNVEV (reference sequence). Sequencing was performed on peripheral blood. The V gene is TRBV27, the J gene TRBJ2-7; TRBD2 matches 11 bases. The clonotype originates from a woman aged 25 to 39 with COVID-19, enrolled during active disease. CDR3: CAKKQTSGTHEQYF. For the CDR3, the DNA is TGTGCGAAAAAGCAGACTAGCGGGACCCACGAGCAGTACTTC.